Below, 30 T cell receptor beta chains from the same sample are listed, as sequenced in a study of CD8 T cells in ankylosing spondylitis. TCRdb used MiXCR to reprocess the 5' RACE reads, holding one entry per CDR3 protein. The table has approximately 250,000 distinct CDR3 sequences, 32% seen once; the top ten hold about 4.2%. Sequenced sample: blood, either unsorted or a sorted T cell fraction (not recorded which). All receptors come from a male donor with ankylosing spondylitis or in good health (not recorded which).

This clonotype was counted only a few times. This rearrangement joins TRBV10-3 to TRBJ2-5, with a possible D match to TRBD1 (6 bases). Germline V CDR1 and CDR2: ENHRY, SYGVKD. This CDR3 spans 13 amino acids. The germline V and J ends were trimmed by 10 bases and 3 bases, with 15 bases remaining between them. In DNA form, the CDR3 reads TGTGCCACACGAACAACAGGGAAAGAGACCCAGTACTTC. It is translated as CATRTTGKETQYF.

CDR3 amino acids: CASSLFVGRDYEQYF. For the CDR3, the DNA is TGTGCCAGCAGTTTATTTGTCGGCAGGGACTACGAGCAGTACTTC. The chain links TRBV27 to TRBJ2-7; D possibly corresponds to TRBD1 (5 bases). Germline V gene sequence: CDR1 MNHEY, CDR2 SMNVEV (reference sequence). The CDR3 totals 15 residues. The V end was cut by 1 base, the J end by 3 bases, with 13 bases between.

This clonotype came up a few times. V gene TRBV4-2 combines with J gene TRBJ2-5; 10 bases are a match to TRBD2. CDR3 length equals 18 residues. After removal of 0 bases from V and 5 bases from J, the junction contained 12 bases not matched to a gene. CDR1 is LGHNA and CDR2 is YNFKEQ in the germline V gene. CDR3 bases: TGTGCCAGCAGCCAAGATTCCCTAGCGGGGGACTCGGGTGAGACCCAGTACTTC. Residues: CASSQDSLAGDSGETQYF.

The rearrangement uses TRBV27 and TRBJ2-4; D is perhaps TRBD2 (5 bases). Deletions cut 5 bases from V and 8 bases from J, with 13 bases between. The CDR3 runs 13 residues. CDR1 and CDR2 (germline): MNHEY, SMNVEV (reference sequence). The CDR3 loop reads CASSPERWDIQYF. The CDR3 coding sequence is TGTGCCAGCAGTCCCGAGCGGTGGGACATTCAGTACTTC.

The chain combines TRBV20-1 with TRBJ2-1; 10 bases line up with TRBD2. The germline gives CDR1 DFQATT, CDR2 SNEGSKA (reference sequence). The CDR3 covers 17 residues. V shed 6 bases, J shed 6 bases, and the junction held 17 bases outside the gene matches. The CDR3 coding sequence is TGCAGTGCGATCACCCCCGACCCCCTAGCGGGGGCCAATGAGCAGTTCTTC. This gives the protein CSAITPDPLAGANEQFF.

The V and J genes are TRBV7-4 and TRBJ2-1; D might be TRBD1 (6 bases). Deletions cut 3 bases from V and 9 bases from J, with 9 bases between. Germline loops: CDR1 SGHVT, CDR2 SQSDAQ. The CDR3 contains 12 residues. The CDR3 sequence is CASSLGDIEQFF. The CDR3, as DNA: TGTGCCAGCAGCTTGGGGGACATTGAGCAGTTCTTC. The full variable domain, in which reference TRBV7-4 and TRBJ2-1 provide the parts outside the CDR3, is GAGVSQSPRYKVAKRGRDVALRCDSISGHVTLYWYRQTLGQGSEVLTYSQSDAQRDKSGRPSGRFSAERPERSVSTLKIQRTEQGDSAVYLCASSLGDIEQFFGPGTRLTVL.

The V call is TRBV12-3 or TRBV12-4, the J call TRBJ1-2; D is possibly TRBD1 (5 bases). This CDR3 has 13 amino acids. With 7 bases removed from V and 6 bases from J, the gap between germline ends came to 15 bases. CDR3 region: CASTFWQGNGYTF. In DNA form, the CDR3 reads TGTGCCAGCACCTTCTGGCAGGGAAATGGCTACACCTTC.

This chain links TRBV10-3 with TRBJ2-3; D gene uncertain. Trimming left V 0 bases short and J 4 bases short, with 11 bases between. The CDR3 sequence is 15 residues long. Germline V gene sequence: CDR1 ENHRY, CDR2 SYGVKD. The CDR3 nucleotides read TGTGCCATCAGTGAGTCGACCGAGTGGGCAGATACGCAGTATTTT. Translation: CAISESTEWADTQYF.

The chain uses TRBV10-3 and TRBJ2-1, with 9 bases identical to TRBD1. The V segment lost 10 bases and the J segment 0 bases; nucleotides outside the gene matches: 4. There are 14 residues in the CDR3. Germline assignment: CDR1 ENHRY and CDR2 SYGVKD. CDR3 amino acids: CATRQGGSYNEQFF. The CDR3 DNA reads as TGTGCCACAAGACAGGGGGGCTCCTACAATGAGCAGTTCTTC.

The chain is built from TRBV5-1 and TRBJ2-7; possible D gene TRBD2, 7 bases. Germline assignment: CDR1 SGHRS and CDR2 YFSETQ. The CDR3 runs to 14 residues. The V gene lost 0 bases and the J gene lost 5 bases, with 12 bases spanning the gap. The CDR3 DNA sequence: TGCGCCAGCAGCTTGGGTGGGGGGGCCGACGAGCAGTACTTC. Translated: CASSLGGGADEQYF.

This clonotype was counted ten times or more. The CDR3 DNA reads TGTGCCAGCAGTTTCACAGCGGGGAGTGAGCAGTTCTTC. This codes for CASSFTAGSEQFF. The chain is built from TRBV27 and TRBJ2-1; 7 bases align to TRBD2. The CDR3 totals 13 residues. The V gene's germline CDR1 is MNHEY and CDR2 SMNVEV (reference sequence). V was pared by 3 bases and J by 9 bases, with 5 bases of the junction left unmatched.

The V call is TRBV5-5, the J call TRBJ1-4, with 7 bases identical to TRBD1. Germline-derived CDR1 and CDR2 are SGHKS and YYEKEE (reference sequence). Unmatched junction bases numbered 2, after V lost 0 bases and J lost 3 bases. CDR3 length: 15 residues. The CDR3 region has the DNA TGTGCCAGCAGCTTGGAGGGGGCGCCTAATGAAAAACTGTTTTTT. Translation: CASSLEGAPNEKLFF. Filled out from reference TRBV5-5 and TRBJ1-4, the complete variable domain reads DAGVTQSPTHLIKTRGQQVTLRCSPISGHKSVSWYQQVLGQGPQFIFQYYEKEERGRGNFPDRFSARQFPNYSSELNVNALLLGDSALYLCASSLEGAPNEKLFFGSGTQLSVL.

V is TRBV27 and J is TRBJ2-3; no clear D gene. Trimming took off 5 bases at V and 2 bases at J, with 11 bases between the two ends. The CDR3 length is 14 residues. Germline V gene lookup returns CDR1 MNHEY and CDR2 SMNVEV (reference sequence). The CDR3 DNA follows: TGTGCCAGCAGTCTCTCCTTACCCACAGATACGCAGTATTTT. Residues: CASSLSLPTDTQYF.

The rearrangement uses TRBV20-1 and TRBJ1-5, with D possibly TRBD1 on 5 matching bases. Germline-derived CDR1 and CDR2 are DFQATT and SNEGSKA (reference sequence). The length of the CDR3 is 14 residues. V was shortened by 0 bases and J by 6 bases, with 12 bases between the two germline ends. This CDR3 is CSARDAAGGQPQHF. The CDR3 DNA follows: TGCAGTGCTAGAGATGCGGCGGGGGGTCAGCCCCAGCATTTT.

The gene calls are TRBV20-1 and TRBJ2-1; TRBD2 is a possible D gene (6 bases). V lost 6 bases, J lost 9 bases, and 6 bases lay in between. Germline assignment: CDR1 DFQATT and CDR2 SNEGSKA (reference sequence). The CDR3 loop spans 9 amino acids. The CDR3 DNA reads as TGCAGTGCGGGAGGTGAGCAGTTCTTC. It translates to CSAGGEQFF.

V and J are TRBV7-6 and TRBJ2-2; maybe TRBD1 (5 bases). The CDR3 totals 14 residues. V was pared by 5 bases and J by 7 bases, with 14 bases between. Germline CDR1 is SGHVS and CDR2 is FNYEAQ. CDR3 in amino acids: CASSPTTAVGELFF. The CDR3 DNA sequence: TGTGCCAGCAGCCCGACGACAGCTGTCGGGGAGCTGTTTTTT.

The gene calls are TRBV29-1 and TRBJ2-5, with a tentative D call TRBD2 (6 bases). V shed 7 bases and J shed 3 bases, with 18 bases lying between them. The length of the CDR3 is 14 residues. Germline lookup yields CDR1 SQVTM and CDR2 ANQGSEA. CDR3 amino acids: CSGFPGGTKETQYF. The CDR3 bases are TGCAGCGGATTCCCCGGAGGGACCAAAGAGACCCAGTACTTC.

This chain joins TRBV12-3 or TRBV12-4 and TRBJ2-3; 9 nucleotides agree with TRBD2. Trimming removed 7 bases from V and 0 bases from J; junction bases left unmatched: 5. The CDR3 length is 15 residues. The CDR3 loop is CASILAGPSTDTQYF. The DNA for the CDR3 is TGTGCCAGCATTCTAGCGGGGCCCAGCACAGATACGCAGTATTTT.

The chain carries TRBV6-1 and TRBJ2-7; weak D call: TRBD2 (5 bases). CDR3 length equals 14 residues. The germline gives CDR1 MNHNS, CDR2 SASEGT. Trimming left V 7 bases short and J 2 bases short, with 15 bases between. The CDR3 DNA reads as TGTGCCAGCACACCCAGGCGAGGGACCTACGAGCAGTACTTC. Protein: CASTPRRGTYEQYF.

A note on this clonotype: One end of the junction does not line up with germline, which may come from a read error. The rearrangement uses TRBV6-5 and TRBJ2-3; D call uncertain. Germline V gene lookup returns CDR1 MNHEY and CDR2 SVGAGI. The CDR3 runs to 15 residues. CDR3 DNA sequence: TGTCCCAGCAGTTACTCGATATCGGACACAGATACGCAGTATTTT. It is translated as CPSSYSISDTDTQYF.

This clonotype was seen a handful of times. The CDR3: CASSPLAGGTGELFF. CDR3 sequence (DNA): TGTGCCAGCAGCCCGCTGGCAGGGGGGACCGGGGAGCTGTTTTTT. This chain connects TRBV12-3 or TRBV12-4 to TRBJ2-2; possibly TRBD1 for D (7 bases). CDR3 length: 15 residues. Trimming cost V 6 bases and J 5 bases, with 16 bases left between them.

This clonotype was recorded many times. This chain joins TRBV20-1 and TRBJ2-7; 7 bases fit TRBD2. V shed 3 bases, J shed 3 bases, and the junction held 5 bases outside the gene matches. CDR3 length: 13 amino acids. CDR1 and CDR2 from the germline V gene are DFQATT and SNEGSKA (reference sequence). Written as DNA, the CDR3 is TGCAGTGCTAGGCGGGGGACCGACTACGAGCAGTACTTC. This encodes CSARRGTDYEQYF.

This clonotype turned up a few times. This chain connects TRBV6-5 to TRBJ2-1, with 8 bases that match TRBD1. Germline CDR1 and CDR2: MNHEY and SVGAGI. V was clipped by 4 bases and J by 6 bases; unmatched bases: 11. The length of the CDR3 is 16 residues. Here the CDR3 reads CASSSGQGLNFNEQFF. The CDR3, as DNA: TGTGCCAGCAGTTCAGGACAGGGATTAAACTTCAATGAGCAGTTCTTC.

This clonotype appeared a few times. The chain is built from TRBV12-3 or TRBV12-4 and TRBJ2-3; 11 bases line up with TRBD2. The V segment lost 6 bases and the J segment 6 bases; nucleotides outside the gene matches: 8. The CDR3 is 15 amino acids. In nucleotides, the CDR3 is TGTGCCAGCAGACCTAATCTAGCGGGGGGCGATACGCAGTATTTT. Its translation: CASRPNLAGGDTQYF.

In its sample, this clonotype was seen a few times. This sequence joins TRBV15 and TRBJ2-7, with no clear D. Trimming removed 3 bases at V and 0 bases at J, with 15 bases between. The CDR3 totals 16 residues. CDR1 and CDR2 (germline): LNHNV, YYDKDF (reference sequence). The CDR3 DNA sequence: TGTGCCACCAGCAGTTTTGAGAGCAGCAACTCCTACGAGCAGTACTTC. Encoded protein: CATSSFESSNSYEQYF.

Points on this clonotype: The junction differs from germline at one of its ends, possibly a read error. This chain connects TRBV4-2 to TRBJ2-2, with TRBD1 matching over 7 bases. The CDR3 contains 13 residues. Germline CDR1 LGHNA, CDR2 YNFKEQ. As DNA, the CDR3 is TGTGCCAGCAGCGAGGGACAGCCAGGGGTGCTGTTTTTT. It translates to CASSEGQPGVLFF.

The V and J genes are TRBV27 and TRBJ2-1; no reliable D call. V dropped 6 bases and J dropped 5 bases, with 11 bases sitting between them. From germline, CDR1 is MNHEY and CDR2 SMNVEV (reference sequence). The CDR3 is 13 amino acids. CDR3 residues: CASRPNQDNEQFF. CDR3 nucleotides: TGTGCCAGCAGGCCGAATCAAGACAATGAGCAGTTCTTC.

The gene calls are TRBV29-1 and TRBJ2-3, with 9 bases identical to TRBD1. After removal of 4 bases from V and 5 bases from J, the junction contained 7 bases not matched to a gene. The CDR3 runs to 14 residues. Looked up from germline, CDR1 is SQVTM and CDR2 is ANQGSEA. The CDR3 DNA follows: TGCAGCGTTGTTCCCCCGGACAGGGGAGATACGCAGTATTTT. Protein product: CSVVPPDRGDTQYF.

This chain joins TRBV5-6 and TRBJ2-3; TRBD2 matches at 11 bases. The trim removed 1 base at V and 7 bases at J, leaving 5 bases unmatched. CDR3 length: 15 residues. Germline V gene sequence: CDR1 SGHDT, CDR2 YYEEEE. The CDR3 DNA follows: TGTGCCAGCAGCTTGATGACTAGCGGGGACCATACGCAGTATTTT. This codes for CASSLMTSGDHTQYF.

This clonotype turned up a few times. The rearrangement links TRBV18 to TRBJ2-5; tentatively, D is TRBD1 (6 bases). V lost 0 bases to trimming and J lost 5 bases, with 16 bases between them. The CDR3 extends over 16 amino acids. The germline CDR1 and CDR2 sequences are KGHSH and LQKENI. CDR3 sequence (DNA): TGTGCCAGCTCACCACCCGGGACACGGGTTGGGGAGACCCAGTACTTC. Its translation: CASSPPGTRVGETQYF. The whole variable domain, filled in from reference TRBV18 and TRBJ2-5, reads NAGVMQNPRHLVRRRGQEARLRCSPMKGHSHVYWYRQLPEEGLKFMVYLQKENIIDESGMPKERFSAEFPKEGPSILRIQQVVRGDSAAYFCASSPPGTRVGETQYFGPGTRLLVL.